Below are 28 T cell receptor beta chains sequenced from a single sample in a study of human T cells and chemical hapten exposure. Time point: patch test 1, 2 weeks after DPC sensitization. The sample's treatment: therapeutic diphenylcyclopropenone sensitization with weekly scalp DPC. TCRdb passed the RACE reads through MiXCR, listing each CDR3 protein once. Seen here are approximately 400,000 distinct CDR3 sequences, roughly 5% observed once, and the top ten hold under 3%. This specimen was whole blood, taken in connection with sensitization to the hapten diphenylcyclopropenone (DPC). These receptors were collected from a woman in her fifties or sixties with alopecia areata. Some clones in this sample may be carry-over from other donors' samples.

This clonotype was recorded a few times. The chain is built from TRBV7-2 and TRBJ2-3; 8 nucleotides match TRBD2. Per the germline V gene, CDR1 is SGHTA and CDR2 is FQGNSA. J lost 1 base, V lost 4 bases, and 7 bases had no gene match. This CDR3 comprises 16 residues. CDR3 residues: CASSSSGLAGTDTQYF. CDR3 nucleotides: TGTGCCAGCAGCTCTTCCGGACTAGCCGGCACAGATACGCAGTATTTT.

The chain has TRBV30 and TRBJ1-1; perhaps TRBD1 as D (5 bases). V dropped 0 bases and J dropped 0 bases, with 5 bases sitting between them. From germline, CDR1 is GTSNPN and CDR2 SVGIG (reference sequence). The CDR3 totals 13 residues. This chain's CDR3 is CAWSVQVNTEAFF. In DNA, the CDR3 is TGTGCCTGGAGTGTACAGGTGAACACTGAAGCTTTCTTT.

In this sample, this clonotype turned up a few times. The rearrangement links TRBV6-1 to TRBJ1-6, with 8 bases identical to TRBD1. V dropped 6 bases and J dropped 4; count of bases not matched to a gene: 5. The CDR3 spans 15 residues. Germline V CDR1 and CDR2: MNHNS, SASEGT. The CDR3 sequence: CASRETGAYNSPLHF. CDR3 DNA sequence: TGTGCCAGCAGGGAGACAGGGGCGTATAATTCACCCCTCCACTTT.

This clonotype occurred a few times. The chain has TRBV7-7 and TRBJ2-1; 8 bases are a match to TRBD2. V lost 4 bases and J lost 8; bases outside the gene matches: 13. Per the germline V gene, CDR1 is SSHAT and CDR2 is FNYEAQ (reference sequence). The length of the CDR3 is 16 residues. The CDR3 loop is CASSSAAGDSKDEQFF. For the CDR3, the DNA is TGTGCCAGCAGCTCGGCAGCGGGAGACTCTAAGGATGAGCAGTTCTTC.

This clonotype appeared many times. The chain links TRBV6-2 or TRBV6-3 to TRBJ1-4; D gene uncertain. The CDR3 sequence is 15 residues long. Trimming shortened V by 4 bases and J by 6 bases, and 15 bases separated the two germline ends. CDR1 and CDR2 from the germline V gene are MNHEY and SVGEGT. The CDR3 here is CASSSAAGSHEKLFF. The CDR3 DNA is TGTGCCAGCAGTTCGGCGGCAGGTTCCCATGAAAAACTGTTTTTT.

The CDR3 reads CASIAPDRGNTIYF. The CDR3 DNA reads as TGTGCCAGCATCGCCCCAGACAGGGGAAACACCATATATTTT. This rearrangement joins TRBV7-9 to TRBJ1-3; tentative D call: TRBD1 (6 bases). The CDR3 consists of 14 residues. The germline V gene has CDR1 SEHNR and CDR2 FQNEAQ (reference sequence). The V end lost 7 bases, the J end lost 4 bases, and 14 bases lay between the germline ends. The variable domain in full, completed from reference TRBV7-9 and TRBJ1-3, reads DTGVSQNPRHKITKRGQNVTFRCDPISEHNRLYWYRQTLGQGPEFLTYFQNEAQLEKSRLLSDRFSAERPKGSFSTLEIQRTEQGDSAMYLCASIAPDRGNTIYFGEGSWLTVV.

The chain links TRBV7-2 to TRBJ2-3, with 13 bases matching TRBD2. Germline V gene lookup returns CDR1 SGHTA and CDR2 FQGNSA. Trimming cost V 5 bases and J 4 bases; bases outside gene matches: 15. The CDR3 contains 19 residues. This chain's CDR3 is CASSQYGTSGANRADTQYF. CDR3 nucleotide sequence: TGTGCCAGCAGCCAATACGGGACTAGCGGGGCTAACCGGGCAGATACGCAGTATTTT. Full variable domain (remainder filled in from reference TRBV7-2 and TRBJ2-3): GAGVSQSPSNKVTEKGKDVELRCDPISGHTALYWYRQSLGQGLEFLIYFQGNSAPDKSGLPSDRFSAERTGGSVSTLTIQRTQQEDSAVYLCASSQYGTSGANRADTQYFGPGTRLTVL.

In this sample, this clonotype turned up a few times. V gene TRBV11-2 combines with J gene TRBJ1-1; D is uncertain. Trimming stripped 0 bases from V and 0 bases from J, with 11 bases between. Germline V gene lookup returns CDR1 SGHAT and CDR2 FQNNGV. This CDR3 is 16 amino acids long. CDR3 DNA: TGTGCCAGCAGCTTAGATCGAGACCCCATGAACACTGAAGCTTTCTTT. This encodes CASSLDRDPMNTEAFF.

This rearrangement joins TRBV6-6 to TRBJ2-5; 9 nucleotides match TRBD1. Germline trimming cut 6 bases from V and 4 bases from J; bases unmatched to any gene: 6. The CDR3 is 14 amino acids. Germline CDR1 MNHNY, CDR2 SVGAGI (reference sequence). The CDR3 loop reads CASSHRGPRETQYF. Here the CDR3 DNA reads TGTGCCAGCAGCCACAGGGGGCCTAGAGAGACCCAGTACTTC.

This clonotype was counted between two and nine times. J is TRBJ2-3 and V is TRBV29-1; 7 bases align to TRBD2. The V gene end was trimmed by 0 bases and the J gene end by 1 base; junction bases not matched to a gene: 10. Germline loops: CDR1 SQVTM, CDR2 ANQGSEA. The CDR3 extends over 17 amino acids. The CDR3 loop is CSVEDRLAAGGTDTQYF. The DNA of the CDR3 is TGCAGCGTTGAAGATAGACTGGCGGCGGGAGGCACAGATACGCAGTATTTT.

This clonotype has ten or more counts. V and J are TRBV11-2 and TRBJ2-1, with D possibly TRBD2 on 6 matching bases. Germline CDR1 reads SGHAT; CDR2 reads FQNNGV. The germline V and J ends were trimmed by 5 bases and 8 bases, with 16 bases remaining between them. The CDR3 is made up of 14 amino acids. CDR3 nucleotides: TGTGCCAGCAGCCTCTTCCGGGGCGGGGATGAGCAGTTCTTC. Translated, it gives CASSLFRGGDEQFF.

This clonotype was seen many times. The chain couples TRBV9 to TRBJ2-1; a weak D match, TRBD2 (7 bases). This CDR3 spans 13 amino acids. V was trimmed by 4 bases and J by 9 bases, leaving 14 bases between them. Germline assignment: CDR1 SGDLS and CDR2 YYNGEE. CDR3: CASSPGRGVEQFF. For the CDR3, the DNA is TGTGCCAGCAGCCCAGGGAGGGGGGTTGAGCAGTTCTTC.

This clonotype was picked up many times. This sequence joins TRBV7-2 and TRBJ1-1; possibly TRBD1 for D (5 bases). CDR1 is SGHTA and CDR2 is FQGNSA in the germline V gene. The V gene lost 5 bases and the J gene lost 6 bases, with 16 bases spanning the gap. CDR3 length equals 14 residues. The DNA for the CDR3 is TGTGCCAGCAGCACCGGGACCCTCCCCCCTGAAGCTTTCTTT. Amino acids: CASSTGTLPPEAFF.

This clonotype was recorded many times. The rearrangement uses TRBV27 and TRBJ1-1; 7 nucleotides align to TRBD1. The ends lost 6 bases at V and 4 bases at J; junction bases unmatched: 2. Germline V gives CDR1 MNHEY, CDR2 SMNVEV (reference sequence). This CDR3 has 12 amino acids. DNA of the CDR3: TGTGCCAGCAGGACAGGGAGCACTGAAGCTTTCTTT. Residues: CASRTGSTEAFF.

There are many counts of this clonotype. The CDR3 DNA reads as TGTGCCAGCAGCTCCCAATTGAACACTGAAGCTTTCTTT. Translating gives CASSSQLNTEAFF. The chain carries TRBV7-2 and TRBJ1-1; no reliable D call. V was trimmed by 4 bases and J by 0 bases, leaving 6 bases between them. Germline CDR1 reads SGHTA; CDR2 reads FQGNSA. This CDR3 is 13 amino acids long.

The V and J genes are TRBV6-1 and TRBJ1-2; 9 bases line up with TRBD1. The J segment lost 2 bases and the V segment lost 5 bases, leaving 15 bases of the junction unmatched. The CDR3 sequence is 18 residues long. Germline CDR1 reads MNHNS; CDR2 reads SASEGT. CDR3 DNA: TGTGCCAGCAGTCGTGTAACGGACAGGGGATTTTGGAACTATGGCTACACCTTC. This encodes CASSRVTDRGFWNYGYTF.

CDR3 DNA sequence: TGTGCCAGCAGCTTACGGAGAAATTCACCCCTCCACTTT. As protein: CASSLRRNSPLHF. V and J are TRBV5-6 and TRBJ1-6; D unresolved. V lost 2 bases and J lost 7, with 7 bases in between. This CDR3 has 13 amino acids. Per the germline V gene, CDR1 is SGHDT and CDR2 is YYEEEE. Together with reference TRBV5-6 and TRBJ1-6, the CDR3 gives the full variable domain: DAGVTQSPTHLIKTRGQQVTLRCSPKSGHDTVSWYQQALGQGPQFIFQYYEEEERQRGNFPDRFSGHQFPNYSSELNVNALLLGDSALYLCASSLRRNSPLHFGNGTRLTVT.

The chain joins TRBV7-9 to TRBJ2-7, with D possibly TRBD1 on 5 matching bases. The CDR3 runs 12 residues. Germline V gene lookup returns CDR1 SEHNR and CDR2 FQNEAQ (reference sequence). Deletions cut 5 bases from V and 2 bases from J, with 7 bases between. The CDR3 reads CASSADTYEQYF. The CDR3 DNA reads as TGTGCCAGCAGCGCGGACACCTACGAGCAGTACTTC.

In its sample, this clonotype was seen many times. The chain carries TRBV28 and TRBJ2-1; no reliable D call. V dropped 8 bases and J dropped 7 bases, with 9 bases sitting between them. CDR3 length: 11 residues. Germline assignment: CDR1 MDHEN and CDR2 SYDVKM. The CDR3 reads CASGVRNEQFF. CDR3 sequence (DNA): TGTGCCAGCGGGGTCAGAAATGAGCAGTTCTTC.

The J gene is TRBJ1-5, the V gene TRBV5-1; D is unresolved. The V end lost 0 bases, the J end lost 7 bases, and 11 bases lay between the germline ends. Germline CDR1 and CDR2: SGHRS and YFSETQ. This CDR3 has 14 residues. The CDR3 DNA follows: TGCGCCAGCAGCTTGGCCTTGGGTACGCAGCCCCAGCATTTT. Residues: CASSLALGTQPQHF. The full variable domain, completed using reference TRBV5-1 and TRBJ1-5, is KAGVTQTPRYLIKTRGQQVTLSCSPISGHRSVSWYQQTPGQGLQFLFEYFSETQRNKGNFPGRFSGRQFSNSRSEMNVSTLELGDSALYLCASSLALGTQPQHFGDGTRLSIL.

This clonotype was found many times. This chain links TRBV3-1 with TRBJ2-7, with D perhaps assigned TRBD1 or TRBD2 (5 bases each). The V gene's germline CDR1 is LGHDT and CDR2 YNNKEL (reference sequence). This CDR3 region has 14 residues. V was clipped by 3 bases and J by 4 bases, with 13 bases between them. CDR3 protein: CASSQRGADYEQYF. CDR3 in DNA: TGTGCCAGCAGCCAGAGAGGGGCAGATTACGAGCAGTACTTC.

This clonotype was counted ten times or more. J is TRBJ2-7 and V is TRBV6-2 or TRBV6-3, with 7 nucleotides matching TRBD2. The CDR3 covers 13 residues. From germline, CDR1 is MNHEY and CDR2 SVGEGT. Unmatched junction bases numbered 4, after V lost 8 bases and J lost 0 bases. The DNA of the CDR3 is TGTGCCAGCGTAAAGCGGGACTCCTACGAGCAGTACTTC. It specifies CASVKRDSYEQYF.

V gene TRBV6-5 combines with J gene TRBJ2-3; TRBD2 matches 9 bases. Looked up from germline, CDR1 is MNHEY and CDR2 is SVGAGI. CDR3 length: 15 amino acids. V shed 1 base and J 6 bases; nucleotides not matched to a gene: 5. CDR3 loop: CASSYYAGGPDTQYF. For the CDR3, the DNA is TGTGCCAGCAGTTACTACGCGGGAGGGCCCGATACGCAGTATTTT.

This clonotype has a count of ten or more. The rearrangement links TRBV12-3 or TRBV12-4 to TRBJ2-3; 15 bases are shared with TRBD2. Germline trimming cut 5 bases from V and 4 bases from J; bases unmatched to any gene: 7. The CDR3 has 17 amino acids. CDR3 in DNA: TGTGCCAGCAGTCCCCGGACTAGCGGGGGGGCGGCAGATACGCAGTATTTT. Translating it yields CASSPRTSGGAADTQYF.

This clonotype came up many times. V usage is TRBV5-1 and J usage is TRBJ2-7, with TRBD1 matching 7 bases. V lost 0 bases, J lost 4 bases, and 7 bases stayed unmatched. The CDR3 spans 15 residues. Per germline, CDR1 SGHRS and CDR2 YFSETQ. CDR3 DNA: TGCGCCAGCAGCTTGGCTTCAGGGGGTAGTTACGAGCAGTACTTC. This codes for CASSLASGGSYEQYF.

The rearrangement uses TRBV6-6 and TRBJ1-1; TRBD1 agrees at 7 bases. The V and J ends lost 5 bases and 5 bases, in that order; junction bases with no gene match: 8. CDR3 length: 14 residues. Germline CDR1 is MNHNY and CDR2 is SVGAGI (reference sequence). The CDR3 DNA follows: TGTGCCAGCAGTGCCCCGACAGGGCAAACTGAAGCTTTCTTT. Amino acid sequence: CASSAPTGQTEAFF.

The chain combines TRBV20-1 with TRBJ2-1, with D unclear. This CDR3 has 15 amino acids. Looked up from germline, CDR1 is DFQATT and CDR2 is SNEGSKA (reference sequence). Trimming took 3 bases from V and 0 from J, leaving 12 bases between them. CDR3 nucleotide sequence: TGCAGTGCTAGTTCAACCCAGAGCTCCTACAATGAGCAGTTCTTC. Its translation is CSASSTQSSYNEQFF.

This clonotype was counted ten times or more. CDR3 in amino acids: CATSSELAGGTGELFF. CDR3 nucleotide sequence: TGTGCCACCAGCAGCGAACTAGCGGGAGGTACCGGGGAGCTGTTTTTT. The chain couples TRBV15 to TRBJ2-2, with 12 positions matching TRBD2. CDR3 length: 16 residues. CDR1 is LNHNV, CDR2 YYDKDF, per germline (reference sequence). Trimming cost V 3 bases and J 5 bases; bases outside gene matches: 4.